These T cell receptor beta chains were read from a single sample in a study of read filtering for tumor transcriptome and immune sequencing. TCRdb processed the reads anew with MiXCR; each CDR3 protein has one entry. The data show about 130,000 distinct CDR3 sequences, 10% to 15% seen once. The sample comprised a population of CD138-negative cells sorted from bone marrow. Source of these receptors: a donor aged 40 or over with multiple myeloma. Each CDR3 is given with its conserved first and last residue. D genes are given only for firm matches. Clone size appears in some rows only: once, few, many, or a class for an expanded clone.

CDR3nt | CDR3aa | d_gene | abundance | j_gene | v_gene
TGTGCCAGCAGGGCTAGCGGGAGCTCTGAGCAGTTCTTC | CASRASGSSEQFF | TRBD2 | many | TRBJ2-1 | TRBV6-1
TGTGCCAGCTCACCAGTGGGAGACACTGAAGCTTTCTTT | CASSPVGDTEAFF | . | many | TRBJ1-1 | TRBV18
TGTGCCAGAGCGGGAGAAGTAACGAACACCGGGGAGCTGTTTTTT | CARAGEVTNTGELFF | TRBD2 | many | TRBJ2-2 | TRBV11-3
TGTGCCAGCAGTTACTCTGAAAACAGCTTCTATGGCTACACCTTC | CASSYSENSFYGYTF | . | many | TRBJ1-2 | TRBV6-5
TGTGCCAGCAGTTTTGTGGGTACGGGACTCATGAACACCGGGGAGCTGTTTTTT | CASSFVGTGLMNTGELFF | . | . | TRBJ2-2 | TRBV28
TGCAGTGCGACGGGGACAGAAGCCTACAATGAGCAGTTCTTC | CSATGTEAYNEQFF | TRBD1 | many | TRBJ2-1 | TRBV20-1
TGTGCCAGCGGGAAGGGGCGTGAAGCTTTCTTT | CASGKGREAFF | . | many | TRBJ1-1 | TRBV6-5
TGTGCCAGCATAGCAGAGGCAACTAATGAAAAACTGTTTTTT | CASIAEATNEKLFF | . | many | TRBJ1-4 | TRBV2
TGCGCCAGCAGCCAGGGATGGGGACAGGTCTCCTACGAGCAGTACTTC | CASSQGWGQVSYEQYF | TRBD1 | many | TRBJ2-7 | TRBV4-1
TGTGCCAGCAGCTTAGCAGTAGCGGGAGGGCGGCGCACAGATACGCAGTATTTT | CASSLAVAGGRRTDTQYF | TRBD2 | many | TRBJ2-3 | TRBV7-2
TGCGCCAGCAGCTCTGGGGCGCGAGCAGATACGCAGTATTTT | CASSSGARADTQYF | . | many | TRBJ2-3 | TRBV5-1
TGCGCCAGCAGCGACGGGCAGGGGTCTCAGCCCCAGCATTTT | CASSDGQGSQPQHF | . | many | TRBJ1-5 | TRBV5-1
TGTGCCAGCACAACGGGACTAGCGGAAGAGACCCAGTACTTC | CASTTGLAEETQYF | TRBD2 | many | TRBJ2-5 | TRBV18
TGTGCCAGCAGCTCATGTACCGGGACTGAAGCTTTCTTT | CASSSCTGTEAFF | . | many | TRBJ1-1 | TRBV5-4
TGTTCCAGCAGCTTAGAAGGAGGACTAGCTGCGCAGCAGTACTTC | CSSSLEGGLAAQQYF | TRBD2 | . | TRBJ2-7 | TRBV11-3
TGCAGTGCTAGCCAGGGCCCCCCGGGGGAAAAACTGTTTTTT | CSASQGPPGEKLFF | . | many | TRBJ1-4 | TRBV20-1